Shown below are 5 T cell receptor beta chains from a single sample sequenced in a study of tumor-infiltrating lymphocytes in primary liver carcinoma. The template, around 540 ng total RNA, yielded TCR beta cDNA made with a constant-region primer. ARM-PCR was slightly modified, and three nested multiplex PCR rounds with it gave rise to the TCR beta libraries. The first two PCR rounds used TRBV1-TRBV30 primers with a Cbeta primer, approximately 9 cycles each. In TCRdb, the multiplex PCR reads were re-called with MiXCR into one record per CDR3 protein. The profile shows about 300,000 distinct CDR3 sequences, more than 55% of them singletons. Unsorted whole blood supplied the RNA, and germline DNA was extracted too. The sample consisted of peripheral blood. Every receptor here comes from a man in his forties with primary liver carcinoma and hepatitis B virus infection.

J is TRBJ1-2 and V is TRBV7-2; a weak D match, TRBD1 (5 bases). The V and J ends lost 4 bases and 4 bases respectively, with 16 bases between them. Germline lookup yields CDR1 SGHTA and CDR2 FQGNSA. This CDR3 spans 15 amino acids. In DNA form, the CDR3 reads TGTGCCAGCAGCTCCCCGTGGGGTCAGGGCTATGGCTACACCTTC. Translating gives CASSSPWGQGYGYTF.

This clonotype appeared once. This could be a read error, since a much larger clone is one nucleotide away. The chain is built from TRBV12-3 or TRBV12-4 and TRBJ2-7; no reliable D call. There are 14 residues in the CDR3. The CDR3, as DNA: TGTGCCAGCAGGCCCAACACGGCCGGATACGAGCAGTGCTTC. Its protein product is CASRPNTAGYEQCF.

The CDR3 region has the DNA TGTGCCAGCAGCGTCCAGCCGGGGGCAGCCACAGATACGCAGTATTTT. Translated: CASSVQPGAATDTQYF. The rearrangement links TRBV11-2 to TRBJ2-3, with D possibly called TRBD1 or TRBD2 (6 bases each). This CDR3 comprises 16 residues. Germline V gives CDR1 SGHAT, CDR2 FQNNGV. V was shortened by 5 bases and J by 2 bases, with 17 bases between the two germline ends.

This clonotype was found many times. This rearrangement joins TRBV10-3 to TRBJ2-1, with 8 bases identical to TRBD2. Germline-derived CDR1 and CDR2 are ENHRY and SYGVKD. After removal of 9 bases from V and 8 bases from J, the junction contained 12 bases not matched to a gene. This CDR3 contains 14 residues. The CDR3 loop is CAITHGTSNDEQFF. The CDR3 nucleotides are TGTGCCATTACACATGGGACTAGTAACGATGAGCAGTTCTTC.

Many counts were recorded for this clonotype. The rearrangement links TRBV29-1 to TRBJ2-7; D tentatively reads TRBD1 or TRBD2 (6 bases each). CDR3 length: 16 residues. The V and J ends lost 6 bases and 0 bases respectively, with 21 bases between them. Germline CDR1 reads SQVTM; CDR2 reads ANQGSEA. CDR3 nucleotides: TGCAGCGTCTCCGGCATGGCGGAGGGGGGCTCCTACGAGCAGTACTTC. This gives the protein CSVSGMAEGGSYEQYF.